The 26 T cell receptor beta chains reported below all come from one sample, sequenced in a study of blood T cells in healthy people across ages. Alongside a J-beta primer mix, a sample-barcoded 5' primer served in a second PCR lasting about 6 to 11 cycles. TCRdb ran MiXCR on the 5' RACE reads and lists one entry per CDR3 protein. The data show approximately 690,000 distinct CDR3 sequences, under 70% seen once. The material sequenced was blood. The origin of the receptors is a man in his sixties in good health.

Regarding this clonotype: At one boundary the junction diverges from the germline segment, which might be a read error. This CDR3 is CACSLGGVYEQFF. DNA of the CDR3: TGTGCCTGCAGCTTAGGTGGGGTATATGAGCAGTTCTTC. The chain is built from TRBV7-9 and TRBJ2-1; no reliable D call. CDR1 and CDR2 from the germline V gene are SEHNR and FQNEAQ (reference sequence). This CDR3 has 13 amino acids.

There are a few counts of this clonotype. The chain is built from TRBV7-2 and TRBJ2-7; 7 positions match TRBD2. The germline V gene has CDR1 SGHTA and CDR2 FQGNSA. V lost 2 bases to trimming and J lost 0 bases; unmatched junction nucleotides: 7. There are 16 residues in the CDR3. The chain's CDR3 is CASSLFIGGISYEQYF. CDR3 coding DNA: TGTGCCAGCAGCTTATTTATCGGGGGGATCTCCTACGAGCAGTACTTC.

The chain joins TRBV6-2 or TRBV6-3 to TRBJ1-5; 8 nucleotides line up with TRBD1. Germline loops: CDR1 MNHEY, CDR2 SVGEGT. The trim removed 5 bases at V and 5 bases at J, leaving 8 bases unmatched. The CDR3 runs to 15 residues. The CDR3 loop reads CASSDPTGGYQPQHF. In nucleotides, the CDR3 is TGTGCCAGCAGTGATCCTACAGGGGGGTATCAGCCCCAGCATTTT.

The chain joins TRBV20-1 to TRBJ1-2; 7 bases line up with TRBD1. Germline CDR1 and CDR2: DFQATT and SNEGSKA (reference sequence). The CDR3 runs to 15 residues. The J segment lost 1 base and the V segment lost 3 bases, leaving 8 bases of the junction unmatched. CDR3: CSASETDRHNYGYTF. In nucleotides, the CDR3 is TGCAGTGCTAGCGAAACGGACAGGCATAACTATGGCTACACCTTC.

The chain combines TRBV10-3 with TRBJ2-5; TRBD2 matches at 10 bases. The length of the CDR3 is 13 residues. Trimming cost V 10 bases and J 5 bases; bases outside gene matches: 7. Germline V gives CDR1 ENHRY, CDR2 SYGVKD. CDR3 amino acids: CATLAGVEETQYF. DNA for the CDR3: TGTGCCACCCTAGCGGGGGTTGAGGAGACCCAGTACTTC.

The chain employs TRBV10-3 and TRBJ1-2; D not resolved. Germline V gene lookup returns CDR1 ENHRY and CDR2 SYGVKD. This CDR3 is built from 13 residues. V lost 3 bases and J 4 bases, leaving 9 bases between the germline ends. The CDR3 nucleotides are TGTGCCATCAGTGAACGGGAGGCCTATGGCTACACCTTC. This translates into CAISEREAYGYTF.

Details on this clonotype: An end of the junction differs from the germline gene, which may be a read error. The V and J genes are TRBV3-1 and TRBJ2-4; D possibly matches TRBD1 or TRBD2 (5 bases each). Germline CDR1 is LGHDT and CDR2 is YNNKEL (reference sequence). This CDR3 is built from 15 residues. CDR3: CASSQGDPTVYEQYF. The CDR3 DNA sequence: TGTGCCAGCAGCCAAGGGGACCCTACGGTCTACGAGCAGTACTTT.

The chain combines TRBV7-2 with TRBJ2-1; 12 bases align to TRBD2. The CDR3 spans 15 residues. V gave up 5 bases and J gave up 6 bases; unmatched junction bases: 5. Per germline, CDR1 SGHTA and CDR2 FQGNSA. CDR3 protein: CASSRTSGGPNEQFF. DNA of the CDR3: TGTGCCAGCAGCCGAACTAGCGGGGGGCCCAATGAGCAGTTCTTC.

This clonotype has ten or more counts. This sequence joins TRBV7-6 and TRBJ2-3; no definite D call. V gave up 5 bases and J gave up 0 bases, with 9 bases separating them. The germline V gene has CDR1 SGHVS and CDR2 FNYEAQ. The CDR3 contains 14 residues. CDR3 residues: CASSPAKSTDTQYF. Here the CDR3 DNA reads TGTGCCAGCAGCCCCGCGAAGAGCACAGATACGCAGTATTTT.

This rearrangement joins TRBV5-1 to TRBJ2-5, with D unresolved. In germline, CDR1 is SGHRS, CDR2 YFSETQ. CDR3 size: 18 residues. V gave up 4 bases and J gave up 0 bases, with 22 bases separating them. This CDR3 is CASSPDSFQSLYQETQYF. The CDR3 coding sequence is TGCGCCAGCAGCCCGGATAGCTTTCAGAGCCTGTACCAAGAGACCCAGTACTTC.

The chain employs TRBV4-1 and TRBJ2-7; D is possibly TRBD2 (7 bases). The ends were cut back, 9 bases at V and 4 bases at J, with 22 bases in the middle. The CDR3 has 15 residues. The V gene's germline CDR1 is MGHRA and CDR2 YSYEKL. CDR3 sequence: CASRQAWGGRYEQYF. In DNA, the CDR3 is TGCGCCAGTCGCCAAGCCTGGGGGGGCAGGTACGAGCAGTACTTC.

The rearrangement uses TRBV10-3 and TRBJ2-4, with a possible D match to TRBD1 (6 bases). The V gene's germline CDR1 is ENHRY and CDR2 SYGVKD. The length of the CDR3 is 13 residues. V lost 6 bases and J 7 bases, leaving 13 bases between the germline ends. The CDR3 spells CAIRENQGNIQYF. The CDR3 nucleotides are TGTGCCATCAGGGAGAACCAGGGGAACATTCAGTACTTC.

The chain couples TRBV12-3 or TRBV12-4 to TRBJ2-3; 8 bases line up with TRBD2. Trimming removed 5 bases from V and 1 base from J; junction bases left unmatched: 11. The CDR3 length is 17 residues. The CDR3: CASSPPGLARGTDTQYF. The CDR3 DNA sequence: TGTGCCAGCAGTCCGCCTGGACTAGCCCGGGGCACAGATACGCAGTATTTT.

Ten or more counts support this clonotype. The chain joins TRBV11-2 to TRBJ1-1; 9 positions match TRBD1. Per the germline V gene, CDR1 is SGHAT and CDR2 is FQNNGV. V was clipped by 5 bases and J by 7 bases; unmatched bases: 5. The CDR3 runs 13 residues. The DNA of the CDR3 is TGTGCCAGCAGCCCTCCGACAGGGGGTGAAGCTTTCTTT. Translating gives CASSPPTGGEAFF.

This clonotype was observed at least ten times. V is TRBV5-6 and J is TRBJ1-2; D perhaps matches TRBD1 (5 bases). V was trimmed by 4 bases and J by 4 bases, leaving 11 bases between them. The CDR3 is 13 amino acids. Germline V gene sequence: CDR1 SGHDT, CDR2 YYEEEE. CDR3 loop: CASSRQLSYGYTF. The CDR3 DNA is TGTGCCAGCAGCCGACAGCTTTCCTATGGCTACACCTTC.

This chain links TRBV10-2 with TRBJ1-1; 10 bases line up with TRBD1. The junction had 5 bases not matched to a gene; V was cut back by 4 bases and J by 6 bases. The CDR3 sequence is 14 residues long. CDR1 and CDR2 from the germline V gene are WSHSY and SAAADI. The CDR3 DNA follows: TGCGCCAGCAGTGTTTCGACAGGGGGCTCTGAAGCTTTCTTT. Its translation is CASSVSTGGSEAFF.

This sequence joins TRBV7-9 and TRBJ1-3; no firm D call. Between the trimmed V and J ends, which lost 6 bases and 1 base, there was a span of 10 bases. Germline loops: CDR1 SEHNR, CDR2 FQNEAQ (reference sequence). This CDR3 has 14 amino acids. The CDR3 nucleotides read TGTGCCAGCAGTGTGATGGGGTCTGGAAACACCATATATTTT. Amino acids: CASSVMGSGNTIYF.

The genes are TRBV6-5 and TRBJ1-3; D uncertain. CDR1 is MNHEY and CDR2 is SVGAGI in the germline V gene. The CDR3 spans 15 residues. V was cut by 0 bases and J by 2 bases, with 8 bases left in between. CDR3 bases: TGTGCCAGCAGTTACTCTCAGGTCGCTGGAAACACCATATATTTT. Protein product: CASSYSQVAGNTIYF.

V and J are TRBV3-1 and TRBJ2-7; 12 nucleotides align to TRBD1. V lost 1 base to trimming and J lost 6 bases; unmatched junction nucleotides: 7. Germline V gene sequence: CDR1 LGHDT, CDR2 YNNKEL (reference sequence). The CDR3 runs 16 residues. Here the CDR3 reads CASSQVYGTGGREQYF. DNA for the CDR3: TGTGCCAGCAGCCAAGTTTATGGGACAGGGGGCCGCGAGCAGTACTTC.

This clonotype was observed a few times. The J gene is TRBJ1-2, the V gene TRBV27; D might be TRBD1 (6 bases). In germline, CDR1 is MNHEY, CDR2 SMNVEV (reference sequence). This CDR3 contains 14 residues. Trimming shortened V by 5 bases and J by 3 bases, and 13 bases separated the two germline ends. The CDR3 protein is CASSTSTGHYGYTF. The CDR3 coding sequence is TGTGCCAGCAGTACTTCAACAGGGCACTATGGCTACACCTTC.

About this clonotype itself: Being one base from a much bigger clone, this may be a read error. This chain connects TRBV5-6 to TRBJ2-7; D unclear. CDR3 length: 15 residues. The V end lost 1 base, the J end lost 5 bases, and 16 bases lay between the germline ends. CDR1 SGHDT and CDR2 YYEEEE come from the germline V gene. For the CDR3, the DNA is TGTGCCAGCAGCTTGCAAGGCAGGATAATCGACGAGCAGTACTTC. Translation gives CASSLQGRIIDEQYF. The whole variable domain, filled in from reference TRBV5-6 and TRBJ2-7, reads DAGVTQSPTHLIKTRGQQVTLRCSPKSGHDTVSWYQQALGQGPQFIFQYYEEEERQRGNFPDRFSGHQFPNYSSELNVNALLLGDSALYLCASSLQGRIIDEQYFGPGTRLTVT.

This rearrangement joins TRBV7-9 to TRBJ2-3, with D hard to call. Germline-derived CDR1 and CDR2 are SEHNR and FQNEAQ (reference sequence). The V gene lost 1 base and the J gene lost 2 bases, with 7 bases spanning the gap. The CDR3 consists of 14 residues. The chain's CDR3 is CASSLEGYTDTQYF. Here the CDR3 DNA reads TGTGCCAGCAGCTTAGAAGGGTACACAGATACGCAGTATTTT.

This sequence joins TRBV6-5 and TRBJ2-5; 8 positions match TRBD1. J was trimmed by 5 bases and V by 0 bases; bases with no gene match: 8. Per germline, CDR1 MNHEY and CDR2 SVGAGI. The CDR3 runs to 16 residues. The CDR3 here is CASSYSSQGAGETQYF. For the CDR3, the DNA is TGTGCCAGCAGTTACTCTTCCCAGGGGGCAGGGGAGACCCAGTACTTC.

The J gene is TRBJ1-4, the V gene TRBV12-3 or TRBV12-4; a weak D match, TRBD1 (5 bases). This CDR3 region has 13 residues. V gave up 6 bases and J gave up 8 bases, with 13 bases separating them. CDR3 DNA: TGTGCCAGCAGATCTGACAGAAACGAAAAACTGTTTTTT. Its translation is CASRSDRNEKLFF.

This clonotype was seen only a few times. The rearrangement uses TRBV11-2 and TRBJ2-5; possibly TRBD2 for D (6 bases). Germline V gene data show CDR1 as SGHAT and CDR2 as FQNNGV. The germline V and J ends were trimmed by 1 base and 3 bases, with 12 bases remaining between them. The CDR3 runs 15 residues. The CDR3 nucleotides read TGTGCCAGCAGCTTAGGAAGGGTAGCGGAAGAGACCCAGTACTTC. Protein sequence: CASSLGRVAEETQYF.

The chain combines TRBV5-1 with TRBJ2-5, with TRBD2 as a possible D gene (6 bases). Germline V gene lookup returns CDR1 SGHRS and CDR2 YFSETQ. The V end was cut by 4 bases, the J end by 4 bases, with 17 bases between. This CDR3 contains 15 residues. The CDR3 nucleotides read TGCGCCAGCAGCCTCGGGACTCAGGCTGGAGAGACCCAGTACTTC. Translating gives CASSLGTQAGETQYF.